This is a list of T cell receptor beta chains from one sample in a study of blood T cell repertoires in COVID-19. Generated by immunoSEQ multiplex PCR, the TCRdb table keeps only in-frame clones and is missing some. The profile shows more than 100,000 clones, around 78% of them singletons. The specimen was peripheral blood. The receptor set was obtained from a man aged 65 to 85 with acute or convalescent COVID-19. Each CDR3 is given with its conserved first and last residue. The D gene is left open where the match is weak. Size is omitted from some rows. Given values are once, few, many or a class for expanded clones.

j_call | clone_size | d_call | v_call | cdr3_aa | cdr3_nt
TRBJ1-4 | - | - | TRBV6-8 | CASSYPDKQNEKLFF | TGTGCCAGCAGTTACCCCGACAAGCAAAATGAAAAACTGTTTTTT
TRBJ2-7 | - | TRBD1 | TRBV7-2 | CASSWGGQGRYEQYF | TGTGCCAGCAGCTGGGGGGGACAGGGTCGGTACGAGCAGTACTTC
TRBJ1-1 | - | - | TRBV2 | CASSALRNTEAFF | TGTGCCAGCAGTGCGTTGAGGAACACTGAAGCTTTCTTT
TRBJ2-3 | - | - | TRBV5-4 | CATKGDGSTDTQYF | TGTGCCACCAAGGGGGATGGTAGCACAGATACGCAGTATTTT
TRBJ1-5 | few | - | TRBV6-1 | CASSEAQPSNQPQHF | TGTGCCAGCAGTGAAGCACAGCCGAGCAATCAGCCCCAGCATTTT
TRBJ2-3 | - | TRBD2 | TRBV4-2 | CASSQDSFSGGTDTQYF | TGTGCCAGCAGCCAAGATTCTTTTAGCGGGGGCACAGATACGCAGTATTTT
TRBJ1-6 | - | TRBD1 | TRBV9 | CASSDGTGVTSPLHF | TGTGCCAGCAGCGACGGGACAGGGGTCACTTCACCCCTCCACTTT
TRBJ1-2 | - | TRBD1 | TRBV4-1 | CASSQEGTGWNGYTF | TGCGCCAGCAGCCAGGAAGGGACAGGGTGGAATGGCTACACCTTC
TRBJ1-2 | - | - | TRBV6-2/TRBV6-3 | CASSSTRQAHYGYTF | TGTGCCAGCAGTTCCACCAGACAGGCGCACTATGGCTACACCTTC
TRBJ1-2 | few | TRBD1 | TRBV25-1 | CASSERGQAFPNGYTF | TGTGCCAGCAGTGAACGGGGACAGGCCTTTCCGAATGGCTACACCTTC
TRBJ1-2 | - | - | TRBV24-1 | CATSVDNDYGYTF | TGTGCCACCAGTGTGGACAACGACTATGGCTACACCTTC
TRBJ1-1 | - | TRBD1 | TRBV5-6 | CASTEGQTNTEAFF | TGTGCCAGCACCGAGGGACAGACGAACACTGAAGCTTTCTTT
TRBJ1-1 | once | - | TRBV6-5 | CASSRANTEAFF | TGTGCCAGCAGCAGGGCGAACACTGAAGCTTTCTTT
TRBJ1-2 | - | - | TRBV2 | CAGLQVGFGYTF | TGTGCCGGCTTACAGGTTGGGTTTGGCTACACCTTC
TRBJ2-7 | - | - | TRBV23-1 | CASSQSSSYEQYF | TGCGCCAGCAGTCAATCTAGCAGCTACGAGCAGTACTTC
TRBJ1-3 | once | TRBD1 | TRBV27 | CASSLSRDRGLQAGNTIYF | TGTGCCAGCAGTTTATCGCGGGACAGGGGGCTTCAAGCTGGAAACACCATATATTTT
TRBJ1-1 | - | - | TRBV7-9 | CASSLTSGDIAEAFF | TGTGCCAGCAGCTTAACTTCAGGGGATATCGCTGAAGCTTTCTTT
TRBJ1-1 | - | TRBD1 | TRBV30 | CAVMDRREVTEAFF | TGTGCCGTAATGGACAGGCGGGAAGTCACTGAAGCTTTCTTT
TRBJ1-6 | few | - | TRBV19 | CASSRAGSNSPLHF | TGTGCCAGTAGTAGGGCAGGGTCCAATTCACCCCTCCACTTT
TRBJ2-3 | - | TRBD2 | TRBV11-3 | CASSLVPPGVRGGQDTQYF | TGTGCCAGCAGCTTAGTGCCCCCTGGGGTGCGGGGGGGCCAAGATACGCAGTATTTT
TRBJ2-5 | - | TRBD2 | TRBV9 | CASSSGTSGGDQETQYF | TGTGCCAGCAGCTCCGGGACTAGCGGGGGAGATCAAGAGACCCAGTACTTC
TRBJ2-1 | - | TRBD1 | TRBV7-3 | CASSETGGASYNEQFF | TGTGCCAGCAGCGAGACAGGGGGCGCGTCCTACAATGAGCAGTTCTTC
TRBJ2-5 | few | - | TRBV4-1 | CASSQGLRGETQYF | TGCGCCAGCAGCCAGGGCCTTCGGGGGGAGACCCAGTACTTC
TRBJ1-1 | - | - | TRBV2 | CASTEGRPTEAFF | TGTGCCAGCACTGAGGGCCGGCCCACTGAAGCTTTCTTT
TRBJ1-1 | - | - | TRBV5-1 | CASSDQGNTEAFF | TGCGCCAGCAGTGACCAGGGGAACACTGAAGCTTTCTTT
TRBJ1-1 | once | - | TRBV5-1 | CASSLGPTGEAFF | TGCGCCAGCAGCTTGGGCCCTACAGGGGAAGCTTTCTTT
TRBJ1-3 | - | - | TRBV4-1 | CASSQDQSISGNTIYF | TGCGCCAGCAGCCAAGATCAAAGCATCTCTGGAAACACCATATATTTT
TRBJ1-3 | - | - | TRBV4-1 | CASSQERRGNGNTIYF | TGCGCCAGCAGCCAAGAGCGGAGGGGAAATGGAAACACCATATATTTT
TRBJ1-5 | - | - | TRBV12-5 | CASGFDSFNQPQHF | TGTGCTAGTGGTTTCGACAGTTTCAATCAGCCCCAGCATTTT
TRBJ2-7 | - | - | TRBV18 | CASSPRDSAYEQYF | TGTGCCAGCTCACCACGTGACAGCGCCTACGAGCAGTACTTC
TRBJ2-1 | - | TRBD1 | TRBV11-2 | CASSLGARGLDEQFF | TGTGCCAGCAGCTTAGGGGCCAGGGGGCTGGATGAGCAGTTCTTC
TRBJ1-2 | - | - | TRBV2 | CASPGGESYYGYTF | TGTGCCAGCCCTGGGGGGGAAAGCTACTATGGCTACACCTTC
TRBJ1-5 | - | - | TRBV27 | CASSLRVMQGSGQPQHF | TGTGCCAGCAGTTTACGGGTTATGCAGGGATCAGGTCAGCCCCAGCATTTT